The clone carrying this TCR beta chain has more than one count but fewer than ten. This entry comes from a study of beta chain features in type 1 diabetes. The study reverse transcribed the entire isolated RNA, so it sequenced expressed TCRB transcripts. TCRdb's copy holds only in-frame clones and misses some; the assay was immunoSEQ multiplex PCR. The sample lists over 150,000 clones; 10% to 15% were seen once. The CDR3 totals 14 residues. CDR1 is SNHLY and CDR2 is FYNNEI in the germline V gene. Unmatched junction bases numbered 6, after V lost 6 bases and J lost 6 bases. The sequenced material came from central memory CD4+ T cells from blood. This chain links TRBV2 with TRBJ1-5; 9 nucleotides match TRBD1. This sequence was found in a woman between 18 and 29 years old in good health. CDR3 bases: TGTGCCAGCAGCGTCGGACAGGGGAGTCAGCCCCAGCATTTT. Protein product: CASSVGQGSQPQHF.